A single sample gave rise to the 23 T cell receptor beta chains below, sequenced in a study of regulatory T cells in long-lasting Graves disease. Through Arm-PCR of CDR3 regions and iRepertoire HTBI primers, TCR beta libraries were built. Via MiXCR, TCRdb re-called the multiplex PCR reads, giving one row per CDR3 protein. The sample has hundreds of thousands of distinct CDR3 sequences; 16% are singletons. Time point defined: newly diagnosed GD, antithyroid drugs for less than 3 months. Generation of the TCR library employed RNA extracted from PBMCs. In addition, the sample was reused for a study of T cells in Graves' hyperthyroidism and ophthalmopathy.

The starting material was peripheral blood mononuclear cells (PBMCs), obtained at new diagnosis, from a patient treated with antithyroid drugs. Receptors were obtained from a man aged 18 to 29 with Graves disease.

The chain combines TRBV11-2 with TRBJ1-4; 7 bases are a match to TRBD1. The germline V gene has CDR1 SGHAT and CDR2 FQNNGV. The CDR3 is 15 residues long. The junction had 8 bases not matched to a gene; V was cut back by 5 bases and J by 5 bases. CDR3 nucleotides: TGTGCCAGCAGCCAAGGGGGGACAGTAAATGAAAAACTGTTTTTT. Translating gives CASSQGGTVNEKLFF.

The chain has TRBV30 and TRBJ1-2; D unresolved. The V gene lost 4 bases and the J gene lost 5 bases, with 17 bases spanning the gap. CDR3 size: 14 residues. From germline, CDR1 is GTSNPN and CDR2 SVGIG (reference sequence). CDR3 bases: TGTGCCTGGATCAGTCGTCGGGGTCCGTATGGCTACACCTTC. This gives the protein CAWISRRGPYGYTF.

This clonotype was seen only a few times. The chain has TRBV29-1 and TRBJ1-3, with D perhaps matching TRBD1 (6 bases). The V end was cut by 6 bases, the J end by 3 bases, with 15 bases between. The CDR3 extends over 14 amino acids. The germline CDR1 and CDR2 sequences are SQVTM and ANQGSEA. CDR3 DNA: TGCAGCGTCGTAGATATACAGGGTGGAAACACCATATATTTT. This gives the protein CSVVDIQGGNTIYF.

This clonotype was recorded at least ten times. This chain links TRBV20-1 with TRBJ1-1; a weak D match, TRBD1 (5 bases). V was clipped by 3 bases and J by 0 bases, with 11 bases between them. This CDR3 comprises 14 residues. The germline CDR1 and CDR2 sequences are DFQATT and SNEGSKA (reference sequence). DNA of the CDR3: TGCAGTGCTAGGGCCAGGGAAATGAACACTGAAGCTTTCTTT. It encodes CSARAREMNTEAFF.

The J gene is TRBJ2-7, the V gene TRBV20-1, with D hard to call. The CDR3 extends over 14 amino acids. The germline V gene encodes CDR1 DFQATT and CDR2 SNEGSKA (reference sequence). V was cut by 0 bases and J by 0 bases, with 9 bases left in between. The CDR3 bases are TGCAGTGCTAGAGATATCGCCGGCTCCTACGAGCAGTACTTC. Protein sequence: CSARDIAGSYEQYF.

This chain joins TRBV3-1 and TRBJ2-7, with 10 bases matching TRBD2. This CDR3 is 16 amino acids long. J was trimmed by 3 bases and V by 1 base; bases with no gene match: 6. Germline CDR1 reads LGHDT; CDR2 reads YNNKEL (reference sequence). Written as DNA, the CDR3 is TGTGCCAGCAGCCAAGTCGGGTGGACTAGCGGCTACGAGCAGTACTTC. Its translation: CASSQVGWTSGYEQYF.

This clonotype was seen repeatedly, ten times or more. The CDR3 region has the DNA TGTGCCAGCTTAATTAGCGGGATATTTAATGAGCAGTTCTTC. Translation: CASLISGIFNEQFF. The V call is TRBV7-8, the J call TRBJ2-1; 8 positions agree with TRBD2. CDR1 and CDR2 (germline): SGHVS, FQNEAQ. The CDR3 spans 14 residues. Trimming took 8 bases from V and 7 from J; bases not matched to a gene: 10.

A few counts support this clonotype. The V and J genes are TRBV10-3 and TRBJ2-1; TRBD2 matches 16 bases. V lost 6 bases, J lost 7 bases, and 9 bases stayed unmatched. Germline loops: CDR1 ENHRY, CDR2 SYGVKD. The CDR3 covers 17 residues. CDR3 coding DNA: TGTGCCATCAGAGCGGGGGGGGGACTAGCGGGAGGGAATGAGCAGTTCTTC. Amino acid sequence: CAIRAGGGLAGGNEQFF.

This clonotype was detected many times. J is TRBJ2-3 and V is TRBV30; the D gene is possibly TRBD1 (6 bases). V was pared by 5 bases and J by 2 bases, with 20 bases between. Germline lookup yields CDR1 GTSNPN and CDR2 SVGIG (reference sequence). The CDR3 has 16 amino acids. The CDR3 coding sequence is TGTGCCTGGGCCCTCCCCCCGGGACACTTCACAGATACGCAGTATTTT. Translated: CAWALPPGHFTDTQYF.

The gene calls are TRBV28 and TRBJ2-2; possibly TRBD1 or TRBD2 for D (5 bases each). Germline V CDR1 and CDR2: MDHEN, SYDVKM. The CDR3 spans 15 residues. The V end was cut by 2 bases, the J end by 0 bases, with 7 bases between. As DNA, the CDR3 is TGTGCCAGCAGTTTACTGGGACCGAACACCGGGGAGCTGTTTTTT. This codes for CASSLLGPNTGELFF.

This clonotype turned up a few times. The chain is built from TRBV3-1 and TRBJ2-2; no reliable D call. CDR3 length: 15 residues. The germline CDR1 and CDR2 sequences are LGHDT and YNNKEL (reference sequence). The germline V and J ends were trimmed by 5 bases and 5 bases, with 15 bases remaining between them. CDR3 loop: CASSSHRIGTGELFF. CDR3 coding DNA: TGTGCCAGCAGCTCGCACCGAATAGGAACCGGGGAGCTGTTTTTT.

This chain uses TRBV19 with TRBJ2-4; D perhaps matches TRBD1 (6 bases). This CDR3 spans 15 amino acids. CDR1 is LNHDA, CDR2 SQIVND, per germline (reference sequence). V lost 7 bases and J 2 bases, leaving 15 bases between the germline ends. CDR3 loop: CASNGGSLSKNIQYF. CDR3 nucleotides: TGTGCCAGTAATGGGGGCAGTCTGTCCAAAAACATTCAGTACTTC.

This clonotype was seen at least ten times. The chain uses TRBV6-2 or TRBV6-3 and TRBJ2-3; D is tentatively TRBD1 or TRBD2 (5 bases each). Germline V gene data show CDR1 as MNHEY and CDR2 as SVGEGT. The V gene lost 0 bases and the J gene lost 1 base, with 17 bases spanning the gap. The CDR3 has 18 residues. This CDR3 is CASSYSRDPHQGTDTQYF. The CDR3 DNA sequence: TGTGCCAGCAGTTACTCCCGGGACCCCCATCAAGGCACAGATACGCAGTATTTT.

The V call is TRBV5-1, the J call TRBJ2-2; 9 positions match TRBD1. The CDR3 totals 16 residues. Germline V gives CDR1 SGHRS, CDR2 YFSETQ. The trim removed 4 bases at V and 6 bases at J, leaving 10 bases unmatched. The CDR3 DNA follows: TGCGCCAGCAGCCTACAGGGACAGGGTGCCCCCGGGGAGCTGTTTTTT. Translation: CASSLQGQGAPGELFF.

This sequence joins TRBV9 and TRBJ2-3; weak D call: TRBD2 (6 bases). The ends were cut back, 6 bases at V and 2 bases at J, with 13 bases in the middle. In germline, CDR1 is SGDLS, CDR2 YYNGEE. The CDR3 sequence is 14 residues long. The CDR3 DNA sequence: TGTGCCAGCACTCCGGGACTCACCACAGATACGCAGTATTTT. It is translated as CASTPGLTTDTQYF. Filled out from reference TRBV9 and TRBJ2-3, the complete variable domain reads DSGVTQTPKHLITATGQRVTLRCSPRSGDLSVYWYQQSLDQGLQFLIQYYNGEERAKGNILERFSAQQFPDLHSELNLSSLELGDSALYFCASTPGLTTDTQYFGPGTRLTVL.

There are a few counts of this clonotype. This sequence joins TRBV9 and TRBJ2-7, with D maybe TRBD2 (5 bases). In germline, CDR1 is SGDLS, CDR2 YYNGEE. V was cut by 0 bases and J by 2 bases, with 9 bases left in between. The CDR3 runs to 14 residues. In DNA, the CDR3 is TGTGCCAGCAGCGTAGGGAGGAATACCTACGAGCAGTACTTC. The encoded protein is CASSVGRNTYEQYF. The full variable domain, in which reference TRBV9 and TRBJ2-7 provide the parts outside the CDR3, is DSGVTQTPKHLITATGQRVTLRCSPRSGDLSVYWYQQSLDQGLQFLIQYYNGEERAKGNILERFSAQQFPDLHSELNLSSLELGDSALYFCASSVGRNTYEQYFGPGTRLTVT.

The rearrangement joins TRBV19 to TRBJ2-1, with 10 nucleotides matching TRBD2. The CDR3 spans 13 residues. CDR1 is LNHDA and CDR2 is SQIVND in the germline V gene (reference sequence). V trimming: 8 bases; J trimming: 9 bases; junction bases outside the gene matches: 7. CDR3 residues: CASRVAGGSEQFF. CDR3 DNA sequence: TGTGCCAGTCGGGTAGCGGGAGGTAGTGAGCAGTTCTTC.

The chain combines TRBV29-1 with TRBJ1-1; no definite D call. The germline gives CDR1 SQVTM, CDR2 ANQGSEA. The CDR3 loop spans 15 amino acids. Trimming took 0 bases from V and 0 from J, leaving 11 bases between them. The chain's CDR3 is CSVEDVAGLNTEAFF. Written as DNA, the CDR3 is TGCAGCGTTGAAGATGTCGCAGGCTTGAACACTGAAGCTTTCTTT.

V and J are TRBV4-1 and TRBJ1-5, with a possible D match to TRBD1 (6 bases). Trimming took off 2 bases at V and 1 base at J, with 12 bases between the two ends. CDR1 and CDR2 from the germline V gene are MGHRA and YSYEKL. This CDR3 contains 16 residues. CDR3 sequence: CASSQPIQGSNQPQHF. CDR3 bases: TGCGCCAGCAGCCAACCTATACAGGGAAGCAATCAGCCCCAGCATTTT.

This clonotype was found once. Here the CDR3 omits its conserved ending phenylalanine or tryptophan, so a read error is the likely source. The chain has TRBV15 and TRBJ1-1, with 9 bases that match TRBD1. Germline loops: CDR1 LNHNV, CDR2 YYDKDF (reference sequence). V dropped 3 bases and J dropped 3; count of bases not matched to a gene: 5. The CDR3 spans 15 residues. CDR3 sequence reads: CATSSQTGGDTEAFL. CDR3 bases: TGTGCCACCAGCAGTCAGACAGGGGGTGACACTGAAGCTTTCCTT.

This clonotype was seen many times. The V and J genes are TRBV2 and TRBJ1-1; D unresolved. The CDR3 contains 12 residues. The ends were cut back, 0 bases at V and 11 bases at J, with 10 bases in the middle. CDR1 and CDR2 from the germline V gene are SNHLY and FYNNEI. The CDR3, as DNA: TGTGCCAGCAGTGAAGCTGGGCCGTGGGCTTTCTTT. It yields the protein CASSEAGPWAFF.

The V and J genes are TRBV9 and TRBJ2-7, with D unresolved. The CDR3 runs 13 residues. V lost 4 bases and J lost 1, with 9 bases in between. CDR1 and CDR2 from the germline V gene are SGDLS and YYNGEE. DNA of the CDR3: TGTGCCAGCAGCATCGACGGATCCTACGAGCAGTACTTC. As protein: CASSIDGSYEQYF.

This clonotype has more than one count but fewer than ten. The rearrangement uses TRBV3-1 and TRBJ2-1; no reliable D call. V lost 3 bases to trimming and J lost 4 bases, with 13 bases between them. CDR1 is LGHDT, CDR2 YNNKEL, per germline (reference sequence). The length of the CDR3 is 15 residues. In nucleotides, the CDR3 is TGTGCCAGCAGCCATCGCCAGGCGCCGTACAATGAGCAGTTCTTC. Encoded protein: CASSHRQAPYNEQFF.